This entry concerns a single TCR beta chain. This clonotype has a count of ten or more. This receptor's antigen is unknown. The sample holds no much larger clone one base away, and base qualities are not on file. The TCR beta CDR3 regions were amplified from the RNA transcripts. A first-round RT-PCR of the TCR CDR3 used the HTBI primer set with the Qiagen OneStep RT-PCR kit. A second multiplex PCR round built the libraries, followed by size selection and purification. Libraries were sequenced paired-end with 100 bp reads on an Illumina HiSeq2000. Per the original workflow: SOAPnuke was used to process the raw data, removing reads that contained adapters or uncalled bases, had a mean Phred below 15, or lacked an exact match to the constant primer or identifier. COPE v1.2.5 was used to merge high-quality paired reads, and clonotypes were defined as unique nucleotide sequences. Clonotypes were aligned to IMGT TRBV, TRBD and TRBJ reference segments using MiTCR v1.1. The analysis included only V-J combinations with a frequency above 0.0001, which together covered around 99% of the repertoires. The TCS score was defined as F50 (clonal expansion) divided by E x V (chaos), with BLOSUM62-based TCRdist calculated between CDR3 peptides within each V-J. Welch's t-statistics and random forest reduced roughly 540 V-J features to around 14, which were used in a naive Bayes classifier (R e1071). The public sequencing data were trimmed at Q25 with fastp and processed into clonotypes with MiXCR by TCRdb, which kept only in-frame beta chains. Under each unique CDR3 protein, matching rows form one entry showing the most common genes and DNA. In this record, the V and J calls reflect TCRdb's handling and not the investigators' own analysis. Present in this sample are about 250,000 distinct CDR3 sequences, roughly 22% of which were seen just once. The top ten constitute 35% to 40% of the sample.

These data originate in a study of T cells in Graves' hyperthyroidism and ophthalmopathy (dated by TCRdb to the late 2010s). Regarding the study in general: Peripheral blood was sampled at the time of initial diagnosis, prior to any treatment. In about 6 Graves' hyperthyroidism patients, the study also compared T-cell repertoires from thyroid tissue with T-cell repertoires from blood. Once sampling was done, hyperthyroidism patients were given methimazole at a starting dose of 30 mg daily, whereas ophthalmopathy patients were given high-dose intravenous methylprednisolone. The paper describes TCR Vbeta CDR3 sequencing of about 140 peripheral blood samples, made up of 43 ophthalmopathy patients, around 73 hyperthyroidism patients and approximately 17 progressor patients. The 100 or so discovery patients were divided at random into training and test sets in a 7:3 ratio. Prospective prediction of ophthalmopathy was tested in an independent validation cohort of approximately 19 hyperthyroidism patients and 17 patients who later progressed to ophthalmopathy. To identify TCR V-J signatures that set the groups apart, the researchers used a discovery cohort of about a hundred patients, made up of under 45 with Graves' ophthalmopathy and about 60 with stable Graves' hyperthyroidism.

In the ophthalmopathy patients, disease was moderately to severely active, with a Clinical Activity Score of 3 or more, a NOSPECS grade of 4 or more, and a duration of less than 3 months. Any patient with an uncontrolled infection, another autoimmune disease, pregnancy or lactation was excluded. Diagnoses relied on clinical symptoms, serum thyroxine and TRAb, thyroid ultrasound and orbital computed tomography. Ficoll-Paque density gradient centrifugation was used to isolate PBMCs from 10 ml of fresh peripheral blood. Total RNA was extracted with Trizol reagent, and quality was checked on an Agilent 2100 Bioanalyzer. Results the study describes overall, beyond this receptor: Most expanded thyroid clonotypes (frequency above 0.001) were also detected in blood, a finding suggesting that blood repertoires may reflect thyroid immune responses. No statistical method was used to set the sample size in advance, and investigators knew the group allocation. A model built on a 13 V-J signature distinguished ophthalmopathy from stable hyperthyroidism, reaching approximately 89% sensitivity and around 82% specificity in cross-validation and 80%/75% in testing. During validation, the model predicted progression to ophthalmopathy a median of approximately 6.5 months ahead of onset, with almost 71% sensitivity and 72.22% specificity.

From its cysteine to its phenylalanine, the CDR3 spans 12 amino acids. This entry keeps only the CDR3 DNA: 36 bases, framed from base 1. From a lookup of the germline V gene (reference sequence), CDR1 and CDR2 are SEHNR and FQNEAQ. V and J lose 0 bases and 8 bases, and a span of 7 bases separates them. This receptor was obtained from a woman between 40 and 50 years old with Graves' ophthalmopathy. The V and J segments used are TRBV7-9 and TRBJ1-2, and perhaps TRBD1 as D gene, on 5 matching bases. The sequencing input was blood. Read as DNA, the sequence is TGTGCCAGCAGCTTAGCAGGGGACGGCTACACCTTC. Translation gives CASSLAGDGYTF.